The 25 T cell receptor beta chains below were found in one sample sequenced in a study of cytomegalovirus exposure and HLA in healthy donors. Primers included in the PCR were 60 Vbeta and 13 Jbeta primers. Sequencing was performed with immunoSEQ multiplex PCR; in TCRdb, only in-frame clones are kept and a portion is missing. This table has 95,000 to 150,000 clones, roughly 80% appearing once. The sequenced sample was PBMCs. The source of these receptors is a woman in her forties in good health and CMV-seropositive.

The V and J genes are TRBV21-1 and TRBJ1-6. TRBV21-1 is reported as a pseudogene. The CDR3 is made up of 15 amino acids. DNA of the CDR3: TGTGCCAGCAGCAAAGTCAGACTTTATAATTCACCCCTCCACTTT. This sequence encodes CASSKVRLYNSPLHF.

V is TRBV5-1 and J is TRBJ2-7; 8 nucleotides line up with TRBD2. Unmatched junction bases numbered 11, after V lost 3 bases and J lost 3 bases. The germline V gene has CDR1 SGHRS and CDR2 YFSETQ. CDR3 length: 16 amino acids. CDR3 loop: CASSYTLSGGDYEQYF. The CDR3 DNA sequence: TGCGCCAGCAGCTACACCCTATCGGGGGGGGACTACGAGCAGTACTTC.

The chain joins TRBV19 to TRBJ2-3, with D uncertain. The ends were cut back, 5 bases at V and 0 bases at J, with 9 bases in the middle. This CDR3 is 14 amino acids long. Germline V gene lookup returns CDR1 LNHDA and CDR2 SQIVND (reference sequence). CDR3 sequence: CASSGLISTDTQYF. The CDR3 DNA reads as TGTGCCAGTAGTGGGCTAATCAGCACAGATACGCAGTATTTT.

V and J are TRBV7-2 and TRBJ2-5; TRBD2 is a possible D gene (5 bases). The CDR3 length is 14 residues. V was shortened by 4 bases and J by 9 bases, with 18 bases between the two germline ends. The germline CDR1 and CDR2 sequences are SGHTA and FQGNSA. CDR3 sequence reads: CASSSSGLGGSQYF. The CDR3 coding sequence is TGTGCCAGCAGCTCCTCCGGGCTCGGCGGGTCCCAGTACTTC.

The chain joins TRBV27 to TRBJ2-1; TRBD2 might be the D (6 bases). V gave up 5 bases and J gave up 6 bases, with 20 bases separating them. The CDR3 covers 16 residues. The germline V gene encodes CDR1 MNHEY and CDR2 SMNVEV (reference sequence). CDR3: CASSPQGGVRGNEQFF. In DNA, the CDR3 is TGTGCCAGCAGTCCCCAAGGCGGGGTCCGGGGCAATGAGCAGTTCTTC.

The chain uses TRBV15 and TRBJ2-3; TRBD2 might be the D (6 bases). This CDR3 has 14 residues. V was cut by 3 bases and J by 3 bases, with 10 bases left in between. From germline, CDR1 is LNHNV and CDR2 YYDKDF (reference sequence). This CDR3 reads CATSSHRGTDTQYF. The CDR3 DNA follows: TGTGCCACCAGCAGCCACCGGGGGACAGATACGCAGTATTTT.

The chain couples TRBV7-3 to TRBJ1-2, with a weak D call TRBD1 (6 bases). Germline V gene data show CDR1 as SGHTA and CDR2 as FQGTGA. This CDR3 is built from 15 residues. The ends were cut back, 4 bases at V and 0 bases at J, with 12 bases in the middle. CDR3 region: CASSSQGSANYGYTF. The CDR3, as DNA: TGTGCCAGCAGCTCACAGGGTTCGGCTAACTATGGCTACACCTTC.

The gene calls are TRBV5-1 and TRBJ1-1; a weak D match, TRBD1 (6 bases). Germline V lookup: CDR1 SGHRS, CDR2 YFSETQ. The CDR3 has 13 residues. Deletions cut 5 bases from V and 1 base from J, with 9 bases between. For the CDR3, the DNA is TGCGCCAGCAGACCGGGACAGAACACTGAAGCTTTCTTT. It translates to CASRPGQNTEAFF.

This clone showed up just a few times. This chain connects TRBV6-5 to TRBJ1-3; 8 positions agree with TRBD1. This CDR3 has 15 residues. Germline V gene sequence: CDR1 MNHEY, CDR2 SVGAGI. V lost 6 bases and J lost 0; bases outside the gene matches: 4. CDR3 bases: TGTGCCAGCAGCTATGGACAGGGCTCTGGAAACACCATATATTTT. Amino acids: CASSYGQGSGNTIYF.

V gene TRBV4-1 combines with J gene TRBJ2-2, with a possible D match to TRBD2 (6 bases). CDR3 size: 16 residues. The V gene's germline CDR1 is MGHRA and CDR2 YSYEKL. V lost 0 bases, J lost 4 bases, and 12 bases lay in between. The CDR3 region is CASSQDGGVGTGELFF. The CDR3 coding sequence is TGCGCCAGCAGCCAAGATGGAGGGGTGGGCACCGGGGAGCTGTTTTTT.

J is TRBJ2-4 and V is TRBV5-6, with 7 bases that match TRBD1. Germline CDR1 reads SGHDT; CDR2 reads YYEEEE. The CDR3 contains 18 residues. J gave up 2 bases and V 0 bases, and 11 bases lay outside the gene matches. The CDR3 protein is CASSLGPQGLRSKNIQYF. CDR3 DNA sequence: TGTGCCAGCAGCTTGGGCCCACAGGGGCTCCGCTCCAAAAACATTCAGTACTTC.

The rearrangement links TRBV6-5 to TRBJ2-1, with D perhaps matching TRBD1 (5 bases). The germline gives CDR1 MNHEY, CDR2 SVGAGI. This CDR3 region has 15 residues. V was clipped by 6 bases and J by 1 base, with 13 bases between them. CDR3 loop: CASSVDSPSYNEQFF. The CDR3 DNA is TGTGCCAGCAGCGTTGACAGCCCATCCTACAATGAGCAGTTCTTC.

The rearrangement links TRBV27 to TRBJ2-5, with a possible D match to TRBD1 (7 bases). V was cut by 4 bases and J by 1 base, with 13 bases left in between. There are 15 residues in the CDR3. Germline-derived CDR1 and CDR2 are MNHEY and SMNVEV (reference sequence). This CDR3 is CASSSNRGLQETQYF. As DNA, the CDR3 is TGTGCCAGCAGTTCTAACAGGGGACTCCAAGAGACCCAGTACTTC.

The chain links TRBV11-2 to TRBJ1-2, with TRBD1 matching 9 bases. The CDR3 totals 14 residues. The J segment lost 5 bases and the V segment lost 8 bases, leaving 9 bases of the junction unmatched. The germline V gene encodes CDR1 SGHAT and CDR2 FQNNGV. Here the CDR3 DNA reads TGTGCCAGCTCGTATAGCGGACAGGGGTATGGCTACACCTTC. This translates into CASSYSGQGYGYTF.

This chain links TRBV6-5 with TRBJ1-4; D is ambiguous. The CDR3 is 14 amino acids. V lost 0 bases to trimming and J lost 10 bases, with 12 bases between them. The germline CDR1 and CDR2 sequences are MNHEY and SVGAGI. Here the CDR3 reads CASSYSGQVGKLFF. The DNA for the CDR3 is TGTGCCAGCAGTTACTCTGGGCAAGTGGGAAAACTGTTTTTT.

The J gene is TRBJ2-5, the V gene TRBV6-5, with D perhaps TRBD2 (6 bases). V was trimmed by 6 bases and J by 5 bases, leaving 10 bases between them. The CDR3 is made up of 12 amino acids. Germline V lookup: CDR1 MNHEY, CDR2 SVGAGI. DNA of the CDR3: TGTGCCAGCAGAGCGGCGGGGGAGACCCAGTACTTC. Translation gives CASRAAGETQYF.

The CDR3 DNA follows: TGTGCCAGCCCCTTAGATACGCAGTATTTT. Translation gives CASPLDTQYF. The chain joins TRBV7-6 to TRBJ2-3; no clear D. Looked up from germline, CDR1 is SGHVS and CDR2 is FNYEAQ. Trimming removed 8 bases at V and 5 bases at J, with 5 bases between. The CDR3 has 10 residues.

The chain joins TRBV18 to TRBJ2-7; maybe TRBD1 (6 bases). The ends were cut back, 3 bases at V and 5 bases at J, with 14 bases in the middle. CDR3 length: 14 residues. Per germline, CDR1 KGHSH and CDR2 LQKENI. The CDR3 bases are TGTGCCAGCTCACCGAACAGGGCGAGAAACGAGCAGTACTTC. Translating it yields CASSPNRARNEQYF.

The genes are TRBV30 and TRBJ2-5, with D possibly matching TRBD2 (7 bases). The CDR3 spans 15 residues. V lost 0 bases and J 5 bases, leaving 16 bases between the germline ends. Germline CDR1 and CDR2: GTSNPN and SVGIG (reference sequence). This CDR3 is CAWSVGGAIMETQYF. DNA of the CDR3: TGTGCCTGGAGTGTTGGGGGGGCGATTATGGAGACCCAGTACTTC.

In this sample, this clone turned up a few times. This chain connects TRBV7-2 to TRBJ2-5; D may be TRBD1 (7 bases). The CDR3 loop spans 14 amino acids. V was pared by 2 bases and J by 5 bases, with 12 bases between. Germline V gene sequence: CDR1 SGHTA, CDR2 FQGNSA. CDR3 protein: CASSLIRGVETQYF. CDR3 bases: TGTGCCAGCAGCTTAATCAGGGGGGTGGAGACCCAGTACTTC.

CDR3 amino acids: CSVSGGGGSSYNEQFF. In nucleotides, the CDR3 is TGCAGCGTCTCCGGGGGGGGCGGGAGCTCCTACAATGAGCAGTTCTTC. This sequence joins TRBV29-1 and TRBJ2-1; 8 positions agree with TRBD2. The germline V gene has CDR1 SQVTM and CDR2 ANQGSEA. Germline trimming cut 6 bases from V and 0 bases from J; bases unmatched to any gene: 10. The CDR3 extends over 16 amino acids.

V and J are TRBV6-5 and TRBJ2-7; 7 bases fit TRBD1. CDR3 size: 14 residues. With 5 bases clipped from V and 2 bases from J, the junction kept 6 bases outside the gene matches. The V gene's germline CDR1 is MNHEY and CDR2 SVGAGI. CDR3 region: CASSARTGTYEQYF. CDR3 sequence (DNA): TGTGCCAGCAGTGCCCGGACAGGAACCTACGAGCAGTACTTC.

The chain has TRBV5-4 and TRBJ1-1, with a tentative D call TRBD1 (6 bases). The CDR3 has 12 amino acids. V was trimmed by 3 bases and J by 12 bases, leaving 15 bases between them. Germline CDR1 reads SGHNT; CDR2 reads YYREEE (reference sequence). The CDR3 protein is CASSSAGVESFF. The CDR3 DNA reads TGTGCCAGCAGCTCGGCAGGGGTTGAGTCTTTCTTT.

The CDR3 loop is CASSLSAGRGNEQYF. In nucleotides, the CDR3 is TGTGCCAGCAGCTTAAGCGCCGGGAGGGGTAACGAGCAGTACTTC. The chain links TRBV7-9 to TRBJ2-7, with 8 bases identical to TRBD2. The CDR3 length is 15 residues. The germline V gene encodes CDR1 SEHNR and CDR2 FQNEAQ (reference sequence). Trimming at V came to 2 bases and at J to 5 bases, leaving 8 bases not matched to a gene.

CDR3 nucleotides: TGCGCCAGCAGCGTGGGACAGGGAAAATCTCCCCTCCACTTT. Its translation: CASSVGQGKSPLHF. The rearrangement uses TRBV5-1 and TRBJ1-6; 9 bases fit TRBD1. Per germline, CDR1 SGHRS and CDR2 YFSETQ. The junction had 9 bases not matched to a gene; V was cut back by 4 bases and J by 13 bases. The CDR3 is made up of 14 amino acids.